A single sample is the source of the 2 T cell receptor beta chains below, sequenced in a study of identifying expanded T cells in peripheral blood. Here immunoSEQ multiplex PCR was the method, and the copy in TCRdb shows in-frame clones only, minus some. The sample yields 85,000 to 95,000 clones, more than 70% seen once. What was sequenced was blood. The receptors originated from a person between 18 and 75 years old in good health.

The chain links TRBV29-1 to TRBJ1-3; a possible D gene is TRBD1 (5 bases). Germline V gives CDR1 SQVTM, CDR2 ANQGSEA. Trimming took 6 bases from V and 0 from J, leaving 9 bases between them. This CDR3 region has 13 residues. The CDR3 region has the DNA TGCAGCGTGAGGGGATTCTCTGGAAACACCATATATTTT. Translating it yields CSVRGFSGNTIYF.

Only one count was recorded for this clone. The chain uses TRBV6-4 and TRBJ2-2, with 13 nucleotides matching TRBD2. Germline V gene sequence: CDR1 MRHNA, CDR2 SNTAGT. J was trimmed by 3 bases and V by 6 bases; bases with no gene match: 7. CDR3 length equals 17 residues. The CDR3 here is CASSPTSGGPHTGELFF. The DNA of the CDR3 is TGTGCCAGCAGCCCGACTAGCGGGGGGCCCCACACCGGGGAGCTGTTTTTT.